This T cell receptor (beta chain) was identified in a study of beta chain features in type 1 diabetes (dated 2018 in TCRdb). A note on the overall study: Patients and healthy donors did not differ in mean age, gender distribution, total cell number or subset yield. A total of around 110,000,000 sorted cells were examined across all samples, and a strong correlation was observed between cell number per subset and RNA yield. The study compared TCRB repertoires of sorted circulating CD4+ T cell subsets between recently diagnosed type 1 diabetes patients and matched healthy donors. Regulatory and stem cell-like memory subsets were isolated from only 8 patients and about eight healthy donors, whereas naive and central memory subsets came from all 30 or so donors.

A single peripheral blood draw of about 120 mL on average was collected from each donor into heparinised tubes. Using a panel that included CD45RO, CCR7, CD25, CD127, CD95 and CD27, naive, central memory, regulatory and stem cell-like memory CD4+ T cells were sorted on a BD FACSAria II. Every sorted population had a purity above 95%. PBMCs were isolated right away by Lymphoprep density gradient centrifugation and were stained directly, without culture. So that batch effects would be minimized, each experiment stained and sorted samples in pairs, pairing one healthy donor with one patient. All of the isolated RNA was reverse transcribed with the High Capacity cDNA Reverse Transcription Kit, so expressed TCRB transcripts were sequenced. Deep immunoSEQ sequencing was performed on naive, central memory and regulatory T cell samples, with an average of around 3.4 million total reads per sample. Sorted cells were lysed in RLT buffer and RNA was extracted with DNase-treated RNeasy Micro or Mini kits, depending on cell number. To prevent cross-contamination, every cell subset was processed on its own, while patient and healthy donor samples were processed together. TCRB sequences were amplified from cDNA with the immunoSEQ multiplex PCR, producing 87-bp fragments spanning the CDR3 region. Sequencing of the amplicons was performed on the Illumina HiSeq platform. On the study's bioinformatics: Synthetic template baselines were used to correct PCR bias computationally, reads within Hamming distance 2 were collapsed, and singletons that could not be merged were discarded. By aligning reads against IMGT, V, D and J genes, CDR3 length, and insertions or deletions at six rearrangement sites were assigned. Within each subset, clonotype counts were normalized to sorted cell number, after which true diversity and Gini coefficients were computed with the tcR R package. The overlap coefficient, calculated on TCRB nucleotide sequences, was used to quantify repertoire sharing. TCRdb holds this immuneACCESS table with in-frame rearrangements only. Some clones are missing; in checked studies, unresolved V genes explain under half, and the rest has no known cause. That table furnishes V, J and clone size, whereas the DNA furnished D and trimming. In all, the sample holds fewer than 400,000 clones, and less than 9.5% of those were seen once. 0.44% of the sample lies in the top ten.

The paper's findings and limits, for the study overall: Only small numbers of individuals were included in the HLA sub-analyses, which left unresolved whether HLA type had any influence on TCRB rearrangement. PCR may preferentially amplify shorter templates, but because patient and control samples were amplified and corrected together, any resulting skew would affect both groups equally. At VDJ recombination sites, type 1 diabetes patients had fewer insertions and more deleted nucleotides, which implies abnormalities in thymic rearrangement. In all four CD4+ subsets, TCRB CDR3 length was moderately but significantly shorter in type 1 diabetes patients. The naive, central memory and regulatory TCRB repertoires appeared to resemble one another more closely among patients than among healthy donors. Because cDNA was sequenced instead of genomic DNA, activated cells with high expression could be over-represented, although the groups did not differ in activation or CD3 levels.

For this chain, trimming is 4 bases at the V end and 8 bases at the J end, and the number of junction bases without a gene match is 3. The CDR3 spans 12 residues, from the cysteine through the phenylalanine. The CDR3 DNA has 36 bases and is translated from base 1. In the germline V gene, CDR1 corresponds to SQVTM and CDR2 to ANQGSEA. In this sample, this clone turned up many times. Which antigen it targets is not known. Base quality data are lacking; no much larger clone is found one base away. This chain is built from TRBV29-1 and TRBJ1-4, with 8 middle bases fitting TRBD1. The sample taken for sequencing was central memory CD4+ T cells from blood. The sequence was collected from a woman between 18 and 29 years old in good health. The CDR3 loop reads CSVAGDREKLFF. The bases read TGCAGCGTTGCTGGGGACAGGGAAAAACTGTTTTTT.